The rows below give T cell receptor beta chains drawn from one sample of a study of CD8 T cells in ankylosing spondylitis. TCRdb fed the 5' RACE reads into MiXCR, producing one record per CDR3 protein. The data contain 250,000 or so distinct CDR3 sequences, 24% of them singletons. Sequenced sample: blood, either unsorted or a sorted T cell fraction (not recorded which). The source of these receptors is a male donor with ankylosing spondylitis or in good health (not recorded which). Each CDR3 is given with its conserved first and last residue. The D gene is left open where the match is weak. Size is omitted from some rows. Given values are once, few, many or a class for expanded clones.

>TRBV12-3/TRBV12-4|NA|NA|TRBJ1-2
TGTGCCAGCAGTATCCGGGACCGTGGCTACACCTTC
CASSIRDRGYTF
>TRBV20-1|NA|NA|TRBJ2-7
TGCAGTTCCAGACAGACCTACGAGCAGTACTTC
CSSRQTYEQYF
>TRBV29-1|NA|NA|TRBJ1-4
TGCAGCGTTGTAGAAGACGCAACTAATGAAAAACTGTTTTTT
CSVVEDATNEKLFF
>TRBV15|many|TRBD2|TRBJ2-3
TGTGCCACCAGCGCAAACCGGGGGGTCACAGATACGCAGTATTTT
CATSANRGVTDTQYF
>TRBV20-1|NA|NA|TRBJ2-7
TGCAGTGCTAGAGTACAGGGCTACGAGCAGTACTTC
CSARVQGYEQYF
>TRBV10-3|many|TRBD2|TRBJ2-3
TGTGCCATCAGAAATAGCGGGGGAGATACGCAGTATTTT
CAIRNSGGDTQYF
>TRBV3-1|NA|NA|TRBJ1-2
TGTGCCTCCTCCAAGCAGGTCCCTTGGACACGGGGCTACACCTTC
CASSKQVPWTRGYTF
>TRBV20-1|many|NA|TRBJ2-7
TGCAGTGCTGGGTTAACTAGCTCCTACGAGCAGTACTTC
CSAGLTSSYEQYF
>TRBV6-2/TRBV6-3|few|NA|TRBJ1-1
TGTGCCAGCAGCGGGACCACCGGGACGGTGGAAGCTTTCTTT
CASSGTTGTVEAFF
>TRBV20-1|once|TRBD2|TRBJ2-7
TGCAGTGCTAGTCGTTTAGGGATAAACAGCGGGGGCTCCTACGAGCAGTACTTC
CSASRLGINSGGSYEQYF
>TRBV28|NA|TRBD2|TRBJ2-7
TGTGCCAGCAGCCAAATGCTAGCGGGGCTCGAGCAGTACTTC
CASSQMLAGLEQYF
>TRBV12-3/TRBV12-4|few|NA|TRBJ1-2
TGTGCCAGCAGGTCGGCTGGGGGGCTTCGGGGCTACACCTTC
CASRSAGGLRGYTF
>TRBV29-1|few|NA|TRBJ1-2
TGCAGCGTTGAGGCGGAGGGGAAAAACTATGGCTACACCTTC
CSVEAEGKNYGYTF
>TRBV4-1|many|NA|TRBJ1-1
TGCGCCAGCAGCCAAGTGAGGGGGGGATACACTGAAGCTTTCTTT
CASSQVRGGYTEAFF
>TRBV20-1|few|NA|TRBJ2-1
TGCAGTGCTAGACCAAGCTCCTACAATGAGCAGTTCTTC
CSARPSSYNEQFF
>TRBV11-2|many|TRBD1|TRBJ2-1
TGTGCCAGCAGCTCACGGGACAGGGTCCACAATGAGCAGTTCTTC
CASSSRDRVHNEQFF
>TRBV10-3|NA|TRBD1|TRBJ2-1
TGTGCCATCAGAAAGGGACAGGGGAATGAGCAGTTCTTC
CAIRKGQGNEQFF
>TRBV6-5|many|TRBD1|TRBJ2-5
TGTGCCAGCAGTAAGGGACAGGGGATTAAGACCCAGTACTTC
CASSKGQGIKTQYF
>TRBV6-1|few|NA|TRBJ1-5
TGTGCCAGCAGTCTCTGGAGAAATCAGCCCCAGCATTTT
CASSLWRNQPQHF
>TRBV29-1|few|NA|TRBJ2-5
TGCAGCGGGGGAGAGATGGAGACCCAGTACTTC
CSGGEMETQYF
>TRBV3-1|many|TRBD1|TRBJ2-7
TGTGCCAGCAGCCATAGTAGACGCGGGACAGGGAGGGGATACGAGCAGTACTTC
CASSHSRRGTGRGYEQYF
>TRBV2|few|NA|TRBJ1-1
TGTGCCAGCAGTGAACCGGGACATCTGAACACTGAAGCTTTCTTT
CASSEPGHLNTEAFF
>TRBV12-3/TRBV12-4|many|TRBD1|TRBJ1-1
TGTGCCAGCAGAACGGGACAGGTCGTTTGGACTGAAGCTTTCTTT
CASRTGQVVWTEAFF
>TRBV28|NA|NA|TRBJ2-7
TGTGCCAGCAGTTTTTTAGGCCCTCGAGATGAGCAGTACTTC
CASSFLGPRDEQYF
>TRBV20-1|many|NA|TRBJ2-7
TGCAGTGCTTCCGGGGCCTACGAGCAGTACTTC
CSASGAYEQYF
>TRBV4-1|NA|NA|TRBJ2-7
TGCGCCAGCAGCCGCCAACTAGCCGCAGTCGACGAGCAGTACTTC
CASSRQLAAVDEQYF
>TRBV20-1|NA|NA|TRBJ2-7
TGCAGTGCTAGAAGGTCGGGGCCTAGCTCCTACGAGCAGTACTTC
CSARRSGPSSYEQYF
>TRBV6-6|few|NA|TRBJ1-4
TGTGCCAGCAGGGACACTAATGAAAAACTGTTTTTT
CASRDTNEKLFF
>TRBV12-3/TRBV12-4|NA|TRBD2|TRBJ2-7
TGTGCCAGCGGCCAATCCCCCCTGACTAGCGGGGGGGAGCAGTACTTC
CASGQSPLTSGGEQYF
>TRBV4-1|many|NA|TRBJ2-1
TGCGCCAGCAGCCGCGCAGGGGAGAATGAGCAGTTCTTC
CASSRAGENEQFF
>TRBV20-1|NA|NA|TRBJ2-2
TGCAGTGCTAGAGCTATTGTCGGGGCTGAGCTGTTTTTT
CSARAIVGAELFF
>TRBV5-1|many|TRBD2|TRBJ2-5
TGCGCCAGCAGCAAAGTAATAGCGGGGGGACCAATCCAAGAGACCCAGTACTTC
CASSKVIAGGPIQETQYF
>TRBV12-3/TRBV12-4|NA|NA|TRBJ2-6
TGTGCCAGCAGTAAGACAACTGGAGCCAACGTCCTGACTTTC
CASSKTTGANVLTF
>TRBV2|few|TRBD1|TRBJ1-1
TGTGCCAGCAGTGGAAGGGACAGGAACACTGAAGCTTTCTTT
CASSGRDRNTEAFF
>TRBV12-3/TRBV12-4|NA|NA|TRBJ2-5
TGTGCCAGCAGCGGACGAGGCGCTTTAGAGACCCAGTACTTC
CASSGRGALETQYF
>TRBV29-1|NA|NA|TRBJ2-1
TGCAGCGTTGTTCCCGGACAGATCTACGAGCAGTTCTTC
CSVVPGQIYEQFF
>TRBV12-3/TRBV12-4|few|NA|TRBJ2-1
TGTGCCAGCAGTGACCGAGGACAGAGCAATGAGCAGTTCTTC
CASSDRGQSNEQFF
>TRBV20-1|many|NA|TRBJ2-7
TGCAGTGACAGGGATGCCTACGAGCAGTACTTC
CSDRDAYEQYF
>TRBV20-1|NA|NA|TRBJ2-1
TGCAGTGCTAGCAAACCGGGTAGCTCCTACAATGAGCAGTTCTTC
CSASKPGSSYNEQFF
>TRBV7-7|NA|NA|TRBJ2-2
TGTGCCAGCAGCTTTCGGGTGGCCGGGGAGCTGTTTTTT
CASSFRVAGELFF
>TRBV10-2|many|NA|TRBJ1-2
TGCGCCAGCAGTGACCCCCGGACCGCTAACTATGGCTACACCTTC
CASSDPRTANYGYTF
>TRBV20-1|NA|NA|TRBJ2-1
TGCAGTGCTCCCCAGAGCTCCTACAATGAGCAGTTCTTC
CSAPQSSYNEQFF
>TRBV12-3/TRBV12-4|few|TRBD1|TRBJ2-1
TGTGCCAGCGGGGACAGTCGGGGTGAGCAGTTCTTC
CASGDSRGEQFF
>TRBV20-1|NA|NA|TRBJ2-7
TGCAGTGCTTGGCCAGGCAGGGTCCCTGTCGAGCAGTACTTC
CSAWPGRVPVEQYF
>TRBV2|many|TRBD1|TRBJ2-1
TGTGCCAGCAGCGCGGACAGGGGGTCCTACAATGAGCAGTTCTTC
CASSADRGSYNEQFF
>TRBV7-6|NA|TRBD2|TRBJ2-1
TGTGCCAGCAGCTTCCCCACTAGCGGCACCTACAATGAGCAGTTCTTC
CASSFPTSGTYNEQFF
>TRBV15|NA|NA|TRBJ2-3
TGTGCCACCAGCAGAGATACCCCGGATACGCAGTATTTT
CATSRDTPDTQYF
>TRBV6-5|NA|NA|TRBJ2-1
TGTGCCAGCAGTTACTCGTCGGCACGGGATGAGCAGTTCTTC
CASSYSSARDEQFF
>TRBV12-3/TRBV12-4|once|NA|TRBJ1-1
TGTGCCAGCAGTTTAGCGCGGAGTCGTAGCACTGAAGCTTTCTTT
CASSLARSRSTEAFF
>TRBV20-1|many|TRBD1|TRBJ1-5
TGCAGTGCGGGGTCAGGGGGAGGTCAGCCCCAGCATTTT
CSAGSGGGQPQHF
>TRBV29-1|many|TRBD2|TRBJ2-1
TGCAGCGTTCAGATTTGGGGACTAGCGGGGGGCCCTGGGGACAATGAGCAGTTCTTC
CSVQIWGLAGGPGDNEQFF
>TRBV20-1|NA|NA|TRBJ1-2
TGCAGTGCTCGGGGGACGGACAGTACTAACTATGGCTACACCTTC
CSARGTDSTNYGYTF
>TRBV4-2|few|NA|TRBJ2-7
TGTGCCAGCAGCCAAGAAATGGCGGGACCCTACGAGCAGTACTTC
CASSQEMAGPYEQYF